This T cell receptor (beta chain) stems from a study of TIL therapy for anti-PD-1-resistant metastatic lung cancer. The study, taken as a whole, reports: Compared with baseline intratumoral T cells, expanded TIL cultures were more clonal and less diverse (roughly 6.5% vs 31%).

The immunoSEQ assay was v3. Clones were read by immunoSEQ multiplex PCR, and TCRdb kept only the in-frame ones, dropping some. The sample lists roughly 8,000 clones, roughly 74% occurring once. Trimming cost V 4 bases and J 5 bases, with 11 bases left between them. The length of the CDR3 is 14 residues. The V gene's germline CDR1 is MNHNY and CDR2 SVGAGI (reference sequence). Time point here: pre-treatment sample, taken before nivolumab and TIL therapy. Most excised metastases sampled were pleural nodules or supraclavicular lymph nodes. As for this clone: Its specificity is not known.

The chain combines TRBV6-6 with TRBJ1-4; D not resolved. The sequences come from tumor tissue, collected at baseline. The TCR was taken from a person between 25 and 79 years old with non-small cell lung cancer. CDR3 nucleotides: TGTGCCAGCAGTTCCCCTGAAAGGAATGAAAAACTGTTTTTT. This gives the protein CASSSPERNEKLFF.